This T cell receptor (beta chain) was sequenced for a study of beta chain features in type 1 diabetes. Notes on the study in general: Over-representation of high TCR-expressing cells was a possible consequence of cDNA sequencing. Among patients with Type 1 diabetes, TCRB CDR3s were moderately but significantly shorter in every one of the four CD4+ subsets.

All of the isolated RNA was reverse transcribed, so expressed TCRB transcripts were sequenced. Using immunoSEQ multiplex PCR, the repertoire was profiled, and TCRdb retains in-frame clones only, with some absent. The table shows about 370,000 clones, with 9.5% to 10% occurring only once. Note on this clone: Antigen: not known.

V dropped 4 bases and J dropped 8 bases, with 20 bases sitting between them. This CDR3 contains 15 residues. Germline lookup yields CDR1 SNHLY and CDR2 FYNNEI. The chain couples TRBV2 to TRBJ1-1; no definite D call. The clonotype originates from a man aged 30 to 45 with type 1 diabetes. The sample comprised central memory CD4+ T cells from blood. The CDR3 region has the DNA TGTGCCAGCAGTGCCTCCGCGCTCTTTAACTCCGAAGCTTTCTTT. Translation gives CASSASALFNSEAFF. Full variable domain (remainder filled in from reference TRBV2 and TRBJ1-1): EPEVTQTPSHQVTQMGQEVILRCVPISNHLYFYWYRQILGQKVEFLVSFYNNEISEKSEIFDDQFSVERPDGSNFTLKIRSTKLEDSAMYFCASSASALFNSEAFFGQGTRLTVV.